This TCR beta chain is drawn from a study of blood T cell repertoires in COVID-19. Study context: T cells, B-cell-depleted T cells, or PBMCs provided the cDNA or gDNA that served as material.

V gave up 0 bases and J gave up 0 bases, with 6 bases separating them. The CDR3 runs to 14 residues. The germline V gene has CDR1 SGDLS and CDR2 YYNGEE. While infection was still active, Seattle patients were enrolled and then followed longitudinally. Per the study methods: Using reference gene primer amplification, nucleated cell counts were estimated. The method was immunoSEQ multiplex PCR; TCRdb's version includes in-frame clones alone and lacks a portion of them. V, J and clone size are those of that table, while D and trimming were read from the DNA. This table has more than 300,000 clones, 89% appearing once.

The sequence was obtained from a woman in her 30s with COVID-19, enrolled during active disease. The sequenced sample was peripheral blood. The chain links TRBV9 to TRBJ1-2; D call uncertain. The CDR3 sequence: CASSVGGANYGYTF. The CDR3 DNA reads as TGTGCCAGCAGCGTAGGCGGGGCTAACTATGGCTACACCTTC. Together with reference TRBV9 and TRBJ1-2, the CDR3 gives the full variable domain: DSGVTQTPKHLITATGQRVTLRCSPRSGDLSVYWYQQSLDQGLQFLIQYYNGEERAKGNILERFSAQQFPDLHSELNLSSLELGDSALYFCASSVGGANYGYTFGSGTRLTVV.